The rows below give T cell receptor beta chains drawn from one sample of a study of shared clonotypes between healthy human individuals. Data came from immunoSEQ multiplex PCR; TCRdb stores just in-frame clones and leaves some out. The table lists some 2 million clones, 85% to 95% of them singletons. Source material: naive CD4+ T cells sorted from blood. These receptors originate from a man younger than 35 in good health. Both conserved end residues are part of each CDR3. Fields, in order: J gene, V gene, CDR3 length, CDR3 protein.

>TRBJ2-7|TRBV19|17
CASSPHFAGKNIYEQYF
>TRBJ2-1|TRBV28|12
CASSQPLREQFF
>TRBJ2-7|TRBV6-5|15
CASSYSADYLYEQYF
>TRBJ1-6|TRBV11-2|18
CASSLGRGNWAYNSPLHF
>TRBJ2-7|TRBV19|13
CASSTRQGYEQYF
>TRBJ1-6|TRBV6-1|15
CASSERRDYNSPLHF
>TRBJ1-2|TRBV18|14
CASSYYTDNYGYTF
>TRBJ2-3|TRBV5-1|12
CASSLVRDTQYF
>TRBJ2-7|TRBV7-2|15
CASSLYGSSVLEQYF
>TRBJ2-2|TRBV10-3|14
CAISEGQGNGELFF
>TRBJ2-3|TRBV30|17
CAWSRGGAAAYTDTQYF
>TRBJ1-6|TRBV30|13
CAWTRSKGSPLHF
>TRBJ1-3|TRBV6-1|14
CASSEPGAGNTIYF
>TRBJ2-5|TRBV11-2|15
CASSLSGTKGETQYF
>TRBJ2-2|TRBV7-2|16
CASSLALRGNTGELFF
>TRBJ1-3|TRBV15|16
CATSPERHISGNTIYF
>TRBJ2-6|TRBV5-1|14
CASSQVSGANVLTF